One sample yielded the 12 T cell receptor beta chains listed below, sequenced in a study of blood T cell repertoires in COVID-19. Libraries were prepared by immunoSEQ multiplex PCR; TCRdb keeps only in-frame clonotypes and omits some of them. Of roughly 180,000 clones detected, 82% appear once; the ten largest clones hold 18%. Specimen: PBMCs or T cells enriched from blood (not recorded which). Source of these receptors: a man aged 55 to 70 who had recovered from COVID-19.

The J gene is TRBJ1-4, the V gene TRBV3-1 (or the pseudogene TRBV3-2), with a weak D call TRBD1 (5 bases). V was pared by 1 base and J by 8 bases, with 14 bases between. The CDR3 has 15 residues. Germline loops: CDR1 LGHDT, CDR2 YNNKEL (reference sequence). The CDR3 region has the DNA TGTGCCAGCAGCCAAGCTCGCTCAGGGTCCGAAAAACTGTTTTTT. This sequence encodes CASSQARSGSEKLFF.

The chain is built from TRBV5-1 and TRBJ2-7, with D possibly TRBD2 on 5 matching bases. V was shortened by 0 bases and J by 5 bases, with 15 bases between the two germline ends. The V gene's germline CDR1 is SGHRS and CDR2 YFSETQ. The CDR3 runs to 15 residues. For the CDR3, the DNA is TGCGCCAGCAGCTTGGGTCAGTTGGGAGTGGACGAGCAGTACTTC. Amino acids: CASSLGQLGVDEQYF.

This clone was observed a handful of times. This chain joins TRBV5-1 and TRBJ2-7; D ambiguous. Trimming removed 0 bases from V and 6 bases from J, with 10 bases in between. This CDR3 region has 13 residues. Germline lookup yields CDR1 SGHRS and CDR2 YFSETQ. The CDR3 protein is CASSLGGTTEQYF. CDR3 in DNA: TGCGCCAGCAGCTTGGGTGGTACTACCGAGCAGTACTTC. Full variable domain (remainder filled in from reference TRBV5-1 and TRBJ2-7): KAGVTQTPRYLIKTRGQQVTLSCSPISGHRSVSWYQQTPGQGLQFLFEYFSETQRNKGNFPGRFSGRQFSNSRSEMNVSTLELGDSALYLCASSLGGTTEQYFGPGTRLTVT.

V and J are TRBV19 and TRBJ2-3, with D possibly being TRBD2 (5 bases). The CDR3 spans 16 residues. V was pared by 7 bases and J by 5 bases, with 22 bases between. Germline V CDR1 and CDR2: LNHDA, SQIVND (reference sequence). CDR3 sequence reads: CASTATLRGAGDTQYF. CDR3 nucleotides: TGTGCCAGTACCGCAACCCTTCGGGGAGCTGGAGATACGCAGTATTTT.

The CDR3 loop is CASSERDTQYF. The CDR3 bases are TGCGCCAGCAGCGAGCGGGATACGCAGTATTTT. The chain employs TRBV5-1 and TRBJ2-3, with D perhaps TRBD2 (5 bases). Trimming pared 4 bases from V and 6 bases from J, leaving 6 bases between. Per germline, CDR1 SGHRS and CDR2 YFSETQ. CDR3 size: 11 residues. Full variable domain (remainder filled in from reference TRBV5-1 and TRBJ2-3): KAGVTQTPRYLIKTRGQQVTLSCSPISGHRSVSWYQQTPGQGLQFLFEYFSETQRNKGNFPGRFSGRQFSNSRSEMNVSTLELGDSALYLCASSERDTQYFGPGTRLTVL.

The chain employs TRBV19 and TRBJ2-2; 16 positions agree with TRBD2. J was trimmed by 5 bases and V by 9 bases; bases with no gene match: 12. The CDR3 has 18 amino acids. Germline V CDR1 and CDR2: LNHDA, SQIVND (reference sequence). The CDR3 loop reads CASKPGTSGRAGTGELFF. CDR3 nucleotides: TGTGCCAGCAAGCCCGGGACTAGCGGGAGGGCCGGTACCGGGGAGCTGTTTTTT.

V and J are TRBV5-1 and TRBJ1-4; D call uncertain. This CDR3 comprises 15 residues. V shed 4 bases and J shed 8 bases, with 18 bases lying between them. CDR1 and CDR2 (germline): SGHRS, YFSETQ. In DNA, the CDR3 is TGCGCCAGCAGCCTTAACCGGGGAGGAGGGGAAAAACTGTTTTTT. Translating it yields CASSLNRGGGEKLFF.

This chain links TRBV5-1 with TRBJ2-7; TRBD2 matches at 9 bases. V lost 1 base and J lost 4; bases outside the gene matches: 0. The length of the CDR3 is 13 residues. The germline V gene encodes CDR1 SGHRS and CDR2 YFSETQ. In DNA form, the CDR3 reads TGCGCCAGCAGCTTGAGCGGGGGGTACGAGCAGTACTTC. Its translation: CASSLSGGYEQYF.

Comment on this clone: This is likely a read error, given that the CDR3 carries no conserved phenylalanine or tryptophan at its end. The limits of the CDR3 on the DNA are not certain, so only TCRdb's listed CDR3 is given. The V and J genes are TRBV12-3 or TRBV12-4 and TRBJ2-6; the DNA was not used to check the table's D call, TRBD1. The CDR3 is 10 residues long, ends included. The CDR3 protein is CASSNSQGTG.

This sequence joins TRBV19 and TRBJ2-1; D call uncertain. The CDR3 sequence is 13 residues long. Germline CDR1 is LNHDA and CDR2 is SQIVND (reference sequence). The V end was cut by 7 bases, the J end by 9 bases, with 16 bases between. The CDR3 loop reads CASTRYSAGEQFF. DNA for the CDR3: TGTGCCAGTACCAGGTATTCGGCAGGTGAGCAGTTCTTC. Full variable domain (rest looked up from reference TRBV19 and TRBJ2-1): DGGITQSPKYLFRKEGQNVTLSCEQNLNHDAMYWYRQDPGQGLRLIYYSQIVNDFQKGDIAEGYSVSREKKESFPLTVTSAQKNPTAFYLCASTRYSAGEQFFGPGTRLTVL.

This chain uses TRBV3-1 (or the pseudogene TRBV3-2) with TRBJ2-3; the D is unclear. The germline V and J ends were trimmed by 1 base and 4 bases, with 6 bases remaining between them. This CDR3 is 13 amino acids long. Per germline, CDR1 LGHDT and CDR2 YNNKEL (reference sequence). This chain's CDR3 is CASSQVGSDTQYF. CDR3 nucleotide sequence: TGTGCCAGCAGCCAAGTGGGCTCAGATACGCAGTATTTT.

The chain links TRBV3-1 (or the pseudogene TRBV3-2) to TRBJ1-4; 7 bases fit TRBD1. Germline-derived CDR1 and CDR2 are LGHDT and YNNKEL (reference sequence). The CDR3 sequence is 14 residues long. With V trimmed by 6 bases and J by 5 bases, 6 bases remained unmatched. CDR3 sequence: CASRRTGRNEKLFF. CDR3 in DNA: TGTGCCAGCAGACGGACAGGTAGAAATGAAAAACTGTTTTTT.